This TCR beta chain was identified during a study of T cell repertoires in cytomegalovirus infection (dated by TCRdb to about 2019). Study-level background: Peptide stimulations targeted recently identified HLA-C-restricted CMV epitopes, whose presentation resists viral immunomodulation, together with well-studied HLA-B-restricted epitopes. The HLA type of each donor mattered for the analysis, because public TCR beta signatures pointed to carriage of CMV infection along with the matching HLA type. Here is what the overall study found, with its caveats: In both this cohort and an independent roughly 350-donor cohort, the cumulative frequency of public TCR beta family members distinguished carriers of CMV infection plus the relevant HLA type. The ex vivo response was dominated by HLA-C-restricted CMV-specific TCR beta clonotypes, and the single most frequent clonotype in two of eight donors was supplied by these HLA-C-restricted clonotypes.

With respect to this clonotype: Which antigen it targets is not known. The record has no base qualities; no much larger clone is one base away.

The CDR3 goes from the cysteine to the phenylalanine over 15 residues. CDR3 DNA only is kept here, 45 bases in frame from base 1. The trim is 5 bases for V and 4 bases for J, with a gap of 14 bases between the germline ends. The germline V gene gives CDR1 as SGHTA and CDR2 as FQGNSA. Sequencing instrument: Illumina HiSeq 1500. The public sequencing data were trimmed at Q25 with fastp and processed into clonotypes with MiXCR by TCRdb, which kept only in-frame beta chains. When rows share a CDR3 protein, they turn into one entry using the most common DNA and genes. Here the sample has hundreds of thousands of distinct CDR3 sequences; 30% to 40% occur a single time. Roughly 18% of the sample rests with the top ten. Per the publication, the treatment or condition label means: in vitro stimulation with specific CMV peptide epitopes to enrich CMV-specific T cells.

Recombination joined TRBV7-2 with TRBJ1-4; no D gene call is confident. Here the sequenced sample was cultured PBMCs, taken from culture after CMV antigen stimulation. This TCR was recovered from a human donor in good health (CMV status not recorded). Some clones in this sample may be carry-over from other donors' samples. The CDR3 region reads CASSENSARNEKLFF. The DNA sequence is TGTGCCAGCAGCGAGAACAGCGCCCGTAATGAAAAACTGTTTTTT.